A selection of T cell receptor beta chains follows, all from one sample in a study of shared clonotypes between healthy human individuals. Profiling relied on immunoSEQ multiplex PCR, and the TCRdb table lists in-frame clones only, not all of them. The repertoire holds nearly 2 million clones, with approximately 94% as singletons. Sequenced input: naive CD8+ T cells sorted from blood. The receptor set was obtained from a man aged 18 to 35 in good health. The CDR3 runs from the conserved cysteine through the conserved F or W. A D gene is named only where the DNA matches it firmly. Clone size is not always given. Where it is, it says once, few, many or a class for expanded clones.

D gene | J gene | V gene | clone size | CDR3 DNA | CDR3 protein
. | TRBJ2-2 | TRBV7-9 | . | TGTGCCAGCAGCTTAGGACGGGACACCGGGGAGCTGTTTTTT | CASSLGRDTGELFF
. | TRBJ2-2 | TRBV9 | once | TGTGCCAGCAGCGAAGACTTGACTGGGGAGCTGTTTTTT | CASSEDLTGELFF
. | TRBJ1-1 | TRBV5-6 | . | TGTGCCAGCAGCTTGCTGTCGAACACTGAAGCTTTCTTT | CASSLLSNTEAFF
TRBD2 | TRBJ2-3 | TRBV29-1 | . | TGCAGCGTTGACGGCGGGAGGGCAGATACGCAGTATTTT | CSVDGGRADTQYF
. | TRBJ2-7 | TRBV20-1 | . | TGCAGTGCTAGTACCCCCTACGAGCAGTGCTTC | CSASTPYEQCF
. | TRBJ2-5 | TRBV9 | . | TGTGCCAGCAGCCCTAACAGGGCGGGGTTTGTACAAGAGACCCAGTACTTC | CASSPNRAGFVQETQYF
TRBD2 | TRBJ2-1 | TRBV7-7 | . | TGTGCTAGCAGCTTAGGGGCGGGGGGCGATGAGCAGTTCTTC | CASSLGAGGDEQFF
. | TRBJ2-7 | TRBV7-7 | . | TGTGCTAGCAGCTTAAGAGGGGCCGGGGACGAGCAGTACTTC | CASSLRGAGDEQYF
. | TRBJ1-6 | TRBV5-1 | once | TGCGCCAGCAGCTCCGAGCAAACGGGAAATCATAATTCACCCCTCCACTTT | CASSSEQTGNHNSPLHF
TRBD2 | TRBJ2-1 | TRBV7-6 | . | TGTGCCAGCAGCGCCATTCCCATAGCGGGGGGCTTCATTGAGCAGTTCTTC | CASSAIPIAGGFIEQFF
. | TRBJ1-1 | TRBV30 | few | TGTGCCTGGAGTGACGGGGCAGGGATCGAAGCTTTCTTT | CAWSDGAGIEAFF
. | TRBJ2-2 | TRBV7-9 | . | TGTGCCAGCAGCTCCTCCGGACAGAAGGGCGCCGGGGAGCTGTTTTTT | CASSSSGQKGAGELFF
. | TRBJ2-7 | TRBV7-9 | . | TGTGCCAGCAGCGATTTGGTTTCCTACGAGCAGTACTTC | CASSDLVSYEQYF
. | TRBJ2-5 | TRBV7-6 | . | TGTGCCAGCAGCCCCTTAGGGAGTCTACAAGAGACCCAGTACTTC | CASSPLGSLQETQYF
TRBD1 | TRBJ2-7 | TRBV19 | . | TGTGCCAGTAGTAATTTAAGGGACAGGGGGTACGAGCAGTACTTC | CASSNLRDRGYEQYF
. | TRBJ1-1 | TRBV9 | . | TGTGCCAGCAGCGTAGGAGGCTCTAACACTGAAGCTTTCTTT | CASSVGGSNTEAFF
TRBD1 | TRBJ1-2 | TRBV10-3 | . | TGTGCCATCAGTGAGCCGAACAGGGGAAACTATGGCTACACCTTC | CAISEPNRGNYGYTF
. | TRBJ2-3 | TRBV25-1 | . | TGTGCCAGCAGTGAATATTCGGTAGATACGCAGTATTTT | CASSEYSVDTQYF
. | TRBJ2-5 | TRBV9 | . | TGTGCCAGCTCCGACGGTGGGGGATCAGAGACCCAGTACTTC | CASSDGGGSETQYF
TRBD2 | TRBJ2-1 | TRBV6-5 | . | TGTGCCAGCAGTCCCTCGGGGGGGCCTGATGAGCAGTTCTTC | CASSPSGGPDEQFF
. | TRBJ1-1 | TRBV9 | . | TGTGCCAGCACCCAGACTAAGAGACAGGCATATCGGAACACTGAAGCTTTCTTT | CASTQTKRQAYRNTEAFF
TRBD2 | TRBJ2-7 | TRBV30 | . | TGTGCCTGGACTAACCCGAGGCGGGAGGGCGGCGTGTACGAGCAGTACTTC | CAWTNPRREGGVYEQYF
. | TRBJ2-1 | TRBV14 | . | TGTGCCAGCAGCCAAGACGGAGGGATCCAGCAGTTCTTC | CASSQDGGIQQFF
. | TRBJ1-2 | TRBV6-1 | . | TGTGCCAGCAGTGAAGCGGGTCATTATGGCTACACCTTC | CASSEAGHYGYTF
. | TRBJ1-5 | TRBV10-3 | . | TGTGCCATCAGCCTGACAGGTATGCGGAATCAGCCCCAGCATTTT | CAISLTGMRNQPQHF
. | TRBJ1-1 | TRBV29-1 | . | TGCAGCGCCCTTCTAACCTACATGAACACTGAAGCTTTCTTT | CSALLTYMNTEAFF
TRBD2 | TRBJ2-1 | TRBV27 | . | TGTGCCAGCAGTGGGGGGACTACGGGGAATGAGCAGTTCTTC | CASSGGTTGNEQFF
TRBD1 | TRBJ1-1 | TRBV6-5 | . | TGTGCCAGCAGTTGGCTCGCCGGGACAGAGAACACTGAAGCTTTCTTT | CASSWLAGTENTEAFF
. | TRBJ2-3 | TRBV5-6 | . | TGTGCCAGCAGCTTTTTGGTGGGTAGCACAGATACGCAGTATTTT | CASSFLVGSTDTQYF
. | TRBJ2-4 | TRBV28 | . | TGTGCCAGCAGTTACCGGTTACGAGGGAAAAACATTCAGTACTTC | CASSYRLRGKNIQYF
TRBD2 | TRBJ2-3 | TRBV9 | . | TGTGCCAGCAGCGTAACACCCGGGGGGGAAGATACGCAGTATTTT | CASSVTPGGEDTQYF
. | TRBJ1-1 | TRBV30 | . | TGTGCCTGGAACTGGGCGGGGGCGGACACTGAAGCTTTCTTT | CAWNWAGADTEAFF
. | TRBJ2-7 | TRBV2 | . | TGTGCCAGCGTCGAGGATCGTGTCTACGAGCAGTACTTC | CASVEDRVYEQYF
. | TRBJ2-1 | TRBV7-9 | . | TGTGCCAGCAGCCACCACGGCAGGAGCTCCTACAATGAGCAGTTCTTC | CASSHHGRSSYNEQFF
. | TRBJ2-1 | TRBV27 | . | TGTGCCAGCAGTCCCTTAGGGTGGACCTACAATGAGCAGTTCTTC | CASSPLGWTYNEQFF
. | TRBJ1-2 | TRBV5-1 | . | TGCGCCAGCAGCTTGTATTTTGACAGCTATGGCTACACCTTC | CASSLYFDSYGYTF
. | TRBJ1-6 | TRBV28 | . | TGTGCCAGCAGGGGAACCGATAATTCACCCCTCCACTTT | CASRGTDNSPLHF
. | TRBJ2-7 | TRBV4-3 | . | TGCGCCAGCAGCCAAGACCCAGGAGGGGCATCCTACGAGCAGTACTTC | CASSQDPGGASYEQYF
. | TRBJ2-7 | TRBV14 | . | TGTGCCAGCAGACAGGACAGCGCCTACGAGCAGTACTTC | CASRQDSAYEQYF
TRBD1 | TRBJ1-3 | TRBV4-1 | . | TGCGCCAGCAGCCACGGACAGGGGATGATCTCTGGAAACACCATATATTTT | CASSHGQGMISGNTIYF
. | TRBJ1-5 | TRBV28 | . | TGTGCCAGCAGTTTAGTGGGGGGGGTATCCTATCAGCCCCAGCATTTT | CASSLVGGVSYQPQHF
. | TRBJ2-7 | TRBV13 | . | TGTGCCAGCAGCCAGGGAACCTCCTACGAGCAGTACTTC | CASSQGTSYEQYF
TRBD1 | TRBJ2-1 | TRBV25-1 | . | TGTGCCAGCAGTGAAGGGGACAGCTCCTACAATGAGCAGTTCTTC | CASSEGDSSYNEQFF
. | TRBJ1-2 | TRBV7-6 | . | TGTGCCAGCAGCCTAGGGGGGGGCCTCGGCTATGGCTACACCTTC | CASSLGGGLGYGYTF
TRBD1 | TRBJ2-7 | TRBV2 | . | TGTGCCAGCAGTGAAGGTCCGGGACAGTCCTACGAGCAGTACTTC | CASSEGPGQSYEQYF
. | TRBJ2-3 | TRBV11-1 | . | TGTGCCAGCAAATGGGGTACAGCCTTCACAGATACGCAGTATTTT | CASKWGTAFTDTQYF
. | TRBJ2-2 | TRBV21-1 | . | TGTGCCAGCAGTATCCCGGGACAGGGGAACACCGGGGAGCTGTTTTTT | CASSIPGQGNTGELFF
TRBD1 | TRBJ2-5 | TRBV2 | . | TGTGCCAGCAGCCGGGACAGGGTAGAAGAGACCCAGTACTTC | CASSRDRVEETQYF
. | TRBJ1-6 | TRBV5-1 | . | TGCGCCAGCAGCTTCGACCCAAAGATGGACAGTCGGTTTGATTCACCCCTCCACTTT | CASSFDPKMDSRFDSPLHF
. | TRBJ1-3 | TRBV19 | . | TGTGCCAGTAGCATAGGACTCTCTGGAAACACCATATATTTT | CASSIGLSGNTIYF
. | TRBJ1-2 | TRBV4-1 | . | TGCGCCAGCAGCCAAGGGGTAGACTATGGCTACACCTTC | CASSQGVDYGYTF
. | TRBJ2-1 | TRBV27 | . | TGTGCCAGCAGTTCAACTTTGGGAGCGGTAACCTACAATGAGCAGTTCTTC | CASSSTLGAVTYNEQFF
. | TRBJ2-1 | TRBV7-2 | . | TGTGCCAGCAGCTTAGTAGAGGCCCGCTCCTACAATGAGCAGTTCTTC | CASSLVEARSYNEQFF
TRBD2 | TRBJ2-3 | TRBV10-2 | . | TGCGCCAGCAGCGACCGGGACTACACAGATACGCAGTATTTT | CASSDRDYTDTQYF
. | TRBJ2-7 | TRBV5-5 | . | TGTGCCAGCAGCTTAGGACGTGAGCAGTACTTC | CASSLGREQYF
TRBD2 | TRBJ2-7 | TRBV27 | . | TGTGCCAGCAGTCCCTCCAGCGGGGGCGTACTCTACGAGCAGTACTTC | CASSPSSGGVLYEQYF
TRBD2 | TRBJ2-7 | TRBV5-4 | . | TGTGCCAGCAGCGGGTGGGGCGGGACTAGCTGGTACGAGCAGTACTTC | CASSGWGGTSWYEQYF
. | TRBJ2-6 | TRBV7-8 | . | TGTGCCAGCAGCCCGTCATGGGTGGGCACGGGGGCCAACGTCCTGACTTTC | CASSPSWVGTGANVLTF